This T cell receptor (beta chain) was sequenced during a study of blood T cell repertoires in COVID-19. At the level of the study: Sites in the United States, Italy and Spain provided acute and convalescent COVID-19 samples. The analysed material was cDNA or gDNA that came from T cells, B-cell-depleted T cells, or PBMCs.

The V gene lost 1 base and the J gene lost 0 bases, with 7 bases spanning the gap. This CDR3 has 15 residues. Germline V CDR1 and CDR2: LNHDA, SQIVND (reference sequence). How the authors handled the data: Reference gene primer amplification in the assay estimated nucleated cell counts. Sequencing used immunoSEQ multiplex PCR; TCRdb keeps in-frame clones, though not all of them. From that table come the V and J calls and clone size; the DNA was used to work out D and trimming. The sample contains about 370,000 clones, roughly nine tenths of which appear only once. The sequence came from a woman aged 25 to 39 with COVID-19, enrolled during active disease. The sequencing sample was made of peripheral blood. J is TRBJ2-1 and V is TRBV19, with D uncertain. The CDR3 protein is CASSIGTVSYNEQFF. The CDR3 DNA reads as TGTGCCAGTAGTATAGGAACGGTCTCCTACAATGAGCAGTTCTTC.